Listed below are T cell receptor beta chains from one sample, sequenced in a study of T cells in tuberculosis. The method was immunoSEQ multiplex PCR; TCRdb's version includes in-frame clones alone and lacks a portion of them. Of approximately 30,000 clones in the sample, just under 95% are singletons; the top ten hold approximately 7.5%. The sequenced sample consisted of PBMCs. The receptors were sampled from a donor between 10 and 35 years old with latent tuberculosis or without tuberculosis infection. Some clones in this sample may be carry-over from other donors' samples. CDR3s include the opening cysteine and the closing phenylalanine or tryptophan. Fields, in order: D gene, clone size, V gene, J gene, CDR3 DNA, CDR3 protein. The D gene is left open where the match is weak. Rows may omit the clone size; those that give it use once, few, many or a size class.

D: NA; size: NA; V: TRBV5-1; J: TRBJ1-2; DNA: TGCGCCAGCAGCTCCGGATACGGGAATGGCTACACCTTC; CDR3: CASSSGYGNGYTF
D: NA; size: NA; V: TRBV6-5; J: TRBJ2-2; DNA: TGTGCCAGCAGTCCCCGAGGCGGCACCGGGGAGCTGTTTTTT; CDR3: CASSPRGGTGELFF
D: NA; size: NA; V: TRBV9; J: TRBJ1-1; DNA: TGTGCCAGCAGCGTAGCCCAGGGGAAAACTGAAGCTTTCTTT; CDR3: CASSVAQGKTEAFF
D: TRBD1; size: few; V: TRBV2; J: TRBJ1-2; DNA: TGTGCCAGCACGGACAGGGACGGCTACACCTTC; CDR3: CASTDRDGYTF
D: NA; size: NA; V: TRBV5-1; J: TRBJ1-4; DNA: TGCGCCAGCAGCTTGCCGGGAGGGAGCGTTGAAAAACTGTTTTTT; CDR3: CASSLPGGSVEKLFF
D: NA; size: once; V: TRBV6-5; J: TRBJ1-2; DNA: TGTGCCAGCAGCCTACATCGACAGGACGCAATTCGCTACACCTTC; CDR3: CASSLHRQDAIRYTF
D: NA; size: NA; V: TRBV21-1; J: TRBJ1-2; DNA: TGTGCCAGCAGCTTGGAGACAGGCGTAATCTATGGCTACACCTTC; CDR3: CASSLETGVIYGYTF
D: NA; size: NA; V: TRBV2; J: TRBJ2-7; DNA: TGTGCCAGCAGTGCCGTTCGGGAGCAGTACTTC; CDR3: CASSAVREQYF
D: TRBD2; size: NA; V: TRBV2; J: TRBJ2-1; DNA: TGTGCCAGCCAGAAAGGGTTAGCGGGAGACTACAATGAGCAGTTCTTC; CDR3: CASQKGLAGDYNEQFF
D: NA; size: NA; V: TRBV4-1; J: TRBJ2-3; DNA: TGCGCCAGCAGCCCACCCCACCAGGGCCGCACAGATACGCAGTATTTT; CDR3: CASSPPHQGRTDTQYF
D: TRBD2; size: NA; V: TRBV10-1; J: TRBJ2-1; DNA: TGCGCCAGCAGTGAGTCGACTAGCGGGAGAGGCAATGAGCAGTTCTTC; CDR3: CASSESTSGRGNEQFF
D: TRBD1; size: NA; V: TRBV2; J: TRBJ2-2; DNA: TGTGCCAGCAGTGGGGACAGGGGCAACACCGGGGAGCTGTTTTTT; CDR3: CASSGDRGNTGELFF
D: TRBD1; size: NA; V: TRBV28; J: TRBJ1-3; DNA: TGTGCCAGCAGTTTCCTTACGACAGGGCTCCGCGGAAACACCATATATTTT; CDR3: CASSFLTTGLRGNTIYF
D: TRBD2; size: NA; V: TRBV30; J: TRBJ2-2; DNA: TGTGCCTGGAAACCCCGGGGTAGCGGGGGACCCGGGGAGCTGTTTTTT; CDR3: CAWKPRGSGGPGELFF
D: NA; size: once; V: TRBV30; J: TRBJ1-1; DNA: TGTGCCTGGACCCGACTCGGGGGCACTGAAGCTTTCTTT; CDR3: CAWTRLGGTEAFF
D: TRBD1; size: NA; V: TRBV5-6; J: TRBJ1-2; DNA: TGTGCCAGCAGCCACCCGACAGGGGCCGTTTGGGGCTACACCTTC; CDR3: CASSHPTGAVWGYTF
D: NA; size: NA; V: TRBV30; J: TRBJ1-5; DNA: TGTGCCTGGAGTGGTCAGGGTGGTCAGCCCCAGCATTTT; CDR3: CAWSGQGGQPQHF
D: TRBD1; size: NA; V: TRBV6-1; J: TRBJ2-5; DNA: TGTGCCAGCAGTGAATGGGGACAGCAAGAGACCCAGTACTTC; CDR3: CASSEWGQQETQYF
D: NA; size: NA; V: TRBV5-4; J: TRBJ2-1; DNA: TGTGCCAGCAGTCTGGGGGGCGGGAGCTCCTACAATGAGCAGTTCTTC; CDR3: CASSLGGGSSYNEQFF
D: TRBD1; size: NA; V: TRBV2; J: TRBJ1-5; DNA: TGTGCCAGCACCTCACAGGGGGCTCAGCCCCAGCATTTT; CDR3: CASTSQGAQPQHF
D: NA; size: NA; V: TRBV9; J: TRBJ2-3; DNA: TGTGCCAGCAGCGTGGGCAGGCTTGATACGCAGTATTTT; CDR3: CASSVGRLDTQYF
D: TRBD2; size: NA; V: TRBV6-5; J: TRBJ2-1; DNA: TGTGCCAGCAGTTACTCGACGGCGGGGGTTAACAATGAGCAGTTCTTC; CDR3: CASSYSTAGVNNEQFF
D: NA; size: NA; V: TRBV4-1; J: TRBJ2-7; DNA: TGCGCCAGCAGCCAAGGGCCAGACTACGAGCAGTACTTC; CDR3: CASSQGPDYEQYF
D: NA; size: NA; V: TRBV27; J: TRBJ2-2; DNA: TGTGCCAGCAGTCTCGGCTGGGAACAGGTGGGGACCGGGGAGCTGTTTTTT; CDR3: CASSLGWEQVGTGELFF
D: NA; size: NA; V: TRBV9; J: TRBJ1-5; DNA: TGTGCCAGCAGCGACGGGGGTCAGCCCCAGCATTTT; CDR3: CASSDGGQPQHF
D: NA; size: NA; V: TRBV4-2; J: TRBJ2-4; DNA: TGTGCCAGCAGCTACGGGGGAAGCGGAAACATTCAGTACTTC; CDR3: CASSYGGSGNIQYF
D: NA; size: NA; V: TRBV6-5; J: TRBJ1-2; DNA: TGTGCCAGCAGTTACTCGGGGGGAGGCTATGGCTACACCTTC; CDR3: CASSYSGGGYGYTF
D: TRBD1; size: once; V: TRBV5-1; J: TRBJ2-1; DNA: TGCGCCAGCAGCTTGTCCCAGGGGGTGTACAATGAGCAGTTCTTC; CDR3: CASSLSQGVYNEQFF
D: TRBD1; size: NA; V: TRBV5-5; J: TRBJ1-1; DNA: TGTGCCAGCAGCCGAGGGGACAGCACTGAAGCTTTCTTT; CDR3: CASSRGDSTEAFF
D: NA; size: NA; V: TRBV6-1; J: TRBJ2-2; DNA: TGTGCCAGCAGTTCTGGCCAGTCAGCCGGGGAGCTGTTTTTT; CDR3: CASSSGQSAGELFF
D: NA; size: NA; V: TRBV10-3; J: TRBJ2-7; DNA: TGTGCCATCAGCCGAGGACTAATCCTAGCCGAGCAGTACTTC; CDR3: CAISRGLILAEQYF
D: NA; size: NA; V: TRBV2; J: TRBJ1-5; DNA: TGTGCCAGCAGGGGCGAAGATCAGCCCCAGCATTTT; CDR3: CASRGEDQPQHF
D: TRBD2; size: NA; V: TRBV5-4; J: TRBJ2-7; DNA: TGTGCCAGCAGCCCCGGGACTACTACACTAGGAGAGCAGTACTTC; CDR3: CASSPGTTTLGEQYF
D: NA; size: NA; V: TRBV5-8; J: TRBJ1-2; DNA: TGTGCCAGCAGCTTGGATTACGGGAGCAGTGATTATGGCTACACCTTC; CDR3: CASSLDYGSSDYGYTF